Listed below are T cell receptor beta chains from one sample, sequenced in a study of T cells in Graves' hyperthyroidism and ophthalmopathy. TCRdb used MiXCR to reprocess the multiplex PCR reads, holding one entry per CDR3 protein. Of hundreds of thousands of distinct CDR3 sequences in the sample, under 45% were seen once. The source material was blood. The receptors originated from a woman between 40 and 55 years old with Graves' hyperthyroidism. Both conserved end residues are part of each CDR3.

V gene: TRBV5-8; CDR3 protein: CTSSPRLAGREQYF
V gene: TRBV7-2; CDR3 protein: CASSHRDRGLRLPRHF
V gene: TRBV6-1; CDR3 protein: CASSLGREGQPQHF
V gene: TRBV5-5; CDR3 protein: CASSFEDRVRQPQHF
V gene: TRBV9; CDR3 protein: CASSASGTEFLNTEAFF
V gene: TRBV24-1; CDR3 protein: CATSETGPTGGYTF
V gene: TRBV7-9; CDR3 protein: CASSSQGIRGYTF
V gene: TRBV29-1; CDR3 protein: CSVEDPGLYGYTF
V gene: TRBV7-9; CDR3 protein: CASSLGYGQEQETQYF
V gene: TRBV2; CDR3 protein: CASSPQAETEAFF
V gene: TRBV9; CDR3 protein: CASSAPPREKLFF
V gene: TRBV6-5; CDR3 protein: CASSYDGPMLGTDTQYF
V gene: TRBV7-2; CDR3 protein: CASSQVWYNEKLFF
V gene: TRBV7-6; CDR3 protein: CASSLAAGNGNTIYF
V gene: TRBV18; CDR3 protein: CASSPASGRVEQYF
V gene: TRBV19; CDR3 protein: CASSIISTNTEAFF
V gene: TRBV6-5; CDR3 protein: CASKRTTGDGNTIYF
V gene: TRBV10-3; CDR3 protein: CAISFSPAKHNSSLHF
V gene: TRBV13; CDR3 protein: CASQGVGRGGEEAFF
V gene: TRBV25-1; CDR3 protein: CASWGQGARRGGYTF
V gene: TRBV29-1; CDR3 protein: CSSDRGYEQYF
V gene: TRBV7-2; CDR3 protein: CASSLDGTEGSNYGYTF
V gene: TRBV29-1; CDR3 protein: CSVAGVATNEKLFF
V gene: TRBV20-1; CDR3 protein: CSAPDGNSPLHF
V gene: TRBV28; CDR3 protein: CASSFSDRGDYFF
V gene: TRBV25-1; CDR3 protein: CASSESTQGERGYTF
V gene: TRBV7-4; CDR3 protein: CASSPEEYETQYF
V gene: TRBV20-1; CDR3 protein: CSVSRGLDGYTF
V gene: TRBV19; CDR3 protein: CASSTNRRGNNQPQHF
V gene: TRBV7-2; CDR3 protein: CASSPQRSDYGYTF
V gene: TRBV7-2; CDR3 protein: CASREVDTSYEQYF
V gene: TRBV20-1; CDR3 protein: CSASQMRGTYEQYF
V gene: TRBV13; CDR3 protein: CASSFLAGGSPSYEQYF
V gene: TRBV7-8; CDR3 protein: CASSLSRGVNQPQHF
V gene: TRBV3-1; CDR3 protein: CASSQDISGNTIYF
V gene: TRBV9; CDR3 protein: CASTSGDSNQPQHF
V gene: TRBV9; CDR3 protein: CASSVRAKGDSPLHF
V gene: TRBV7-2; CDR3 protein: CASSFSTNEKLFF
V gene: TRBV7-9; CDR3 protein: CASSPRGAETQYF
V gene: TRBV29-1; CDR3 protein: CSSRDRGTYEQYF
V gene: TRBV14; CDR3 protein: CASTPVGVISGGYTF
V gene: TRBV7-2; CDR3 protein: CASSFDRGAYEQYF
V gene: TRBV7-8; CDR3 protein: CASSLVSTGFRSAYEQYF
V gene: TRBV7-9; CDR3 protein: CASRRGNPLGGSGEKLFF
V gene: TRBV10-3; CDR3 protein: CAISESWGTTGGNQPQHF